This is a list of T cell receptor beta chains from one sample in a study of CXCR3-negative and CXCR3-positive naive CD8 T cells. Reanalyzing the 5' RACE reads, TCRdb keeps one entry per CDR3 protein, without DNA. The sample totals more than 40,000 distinct CDR3 sequences; its top ten clones hold roughly 1.4%. The sample was naive CXCR3- CD8+ T cells from blood. These receptors were collected from a human donor in good health. Some clones in this sample may be carry-over from other donors' samples. CDR3s include the opening cysteine and the closing phenylalanine or tryptophan. A clone size is listed for some rows: how often the clone was seen (once, few, many), or a class if it is expanded.

>TRBV11-2|TRBJ2-2|.
CASSQQGADTGELFF
>TRBV4-2|TRBJ2-3|.
CASSLDGSTTDTQYF
>TRBV4-2|TRBJ1-2|.
CASSQAGADGYGYTF
>TRBV28|TRBJ2-6|.
CASSLRQLLSGANVLTF
>TRBV21-1|TRBJ2-1|.
CASRPRGEQFF
>TRBV12-3/TRBV12-4|TRBJ2-1|.
CASSPILSSYNEQFF
>TRBV18|TRBJ2-7|.
CASSPISYEQYF
>TRBV6-5|TRBJ2-7|.
CASTVPGASYEQYF
>TRBV24-1|TRBJ1-2|.
CATSAVGELYGYTF
>TRBV28|TRBJ2-5|.
CASSLGPWQETQYF
>TRBV6-5|TRBJ2-6|.
CASSEQISGANVLTF
>TRBV5-5|TRBJ2-5|.
CASSSPGGVETQYF
>TRBV7-9|TRBJ1-1|.
CASSLYGNTEAFF
>TRBV28|TRBJ2-1|.
CASTWVGGVRDEQFF
>TRBV6-5|TRBJ2-3|.
CASWGTDTQYF
>TRBV20-1|TRBJ1-1|.
CSVQLNTEAFF
>TRBV4-3|TRBJ2-1|.
CASSQDVAGYNEQFF
>TRBV6-1|TRBJ1-1|.
CASDLVGGTANTEAFF
>TRBV27|TRBJ1-5|.
CASSSGTGSVQPQHF
>TRBV20-1|TRBJ2-3|.
CSARDSFGLAGGRASTDTQYF
>TRBV7-3|TRBJ2-5|.
CASSAGRGVEETQYF
>TRBV5-1|TRBJ2-3|.
CASRFTDTQYF
>TRBV20-1|TRBJ2-4|.
CSARAGQLAKNIQYF
>TRBV6-5|TRBJ2-7|.
CASSLTGLTYEQYF
>TRBV6-5|TRBJ1-5|.
CASSPTGGQPQHF
>TRBV4-2|TRBJ2-1|.
CASSQIAGGNEQFF
>TRBV6-2/TRBV6-3|TRBJ2-2|.
CASTDRLAGAENTGELFF
>TRBV5-1|TRBJ2-1|.
CASRSDEGEQFF
>TRBV28|TRBJ2-7|.
CASSLTVSGAANEQYF
>TRBV28|TRBJ2-1|.
CASLRTGSGNEQFF
>TRBV27|TRBJ1-4|.
CASSLIQGEKLFF
>TRBV19|TRBJ1-1|.
CATRQGRSEAFF
>TRBV5-1|TRBJ2-1|.
CASSFQGGNEQFF
>TRBV29-1|TRBJ2-7|.
CSVIAGLAGDYEQYF
>TRBV19|TRBJ1-5|.
CASTSGGPQHF
>TRBV29-1|TRBJ2-7|.
CSVTGQGESYEQYF
>TRBV2|TRBJ2-7|.
CASSEGRENLYEQYF
>TRBV6-6|TRBJ1-1|.
CASSLLDKSSEAFF
>TRBV14|TRBJ2-2|.
CASSLYWDRDGELFF
>TRBV7-9|TRBJ2-7|.
CASSLGAGGEQYF
>TRBV5-1|TRBJ1-1|.
CASSLGDNPEAFF
>TRBV5-1|TRBJ2-3|medium-sized
CACSPTGDRVTDTQYF
>TRBV20-1|TRBJ2-3|.
CSARPPATDTQYF
>TRBV21-1|TRBJ1-6|.
CASSNPDRGANSPLHF
>TRBV5-6|TRBJ2-7|.
CASTIGGFSYEQYF
>TRBV5-1|TRBJ2-7|.
CASSLGGGVEQYF
>TRBV5-6|TRBJ1-6|.
CASSSVRGQLISPLHF
>TRBV9|TRBJ2-1|.
CASSAQIVNEQFF